This T cell receptor beta chain came from a study of regulatory T cells in long-lasting Graves disease. Documented time point: persistent/refractory GD, antithyroid drugs over 5 years with positive TRAb. Extracted PBMC RNA gave rise to the TCR library. Germline-derived CDR1 and CDR2 are WNHNN and SYGVQD (reference sequence). The V and J ends lost 7 bases and 0 bases respectively, with 9 bases between them. The CDR3 totals 13 residues. According to the study, TCR beta libraries were built with iRepertoire HTBI primers and CDR3-region Arm-PCR. Original processing notes: Samples collectively showed some 60 TRBV and about 15 TRBJ segments. TCRdb fed the multiplex PCR reads into MiXCR, producing one record per CDR3 protein. The V and J calls and clone size come from TCRdb's table, not from the authors' own analysis. The sample has around 510,000 distinct CDR3 sequences; 20% to 25% are singletons. This clonotype has more than one count but fewer than ten.

This clonotype was obtained from a female donor with Graves disease. V is TRBV10-1 and J is TRBJ1-2; no clear D. Material: peripheral blood mononuclear cells (PBMCs), obtained when the disease was refractory, from a patient treated with antithyroid drugs. The CDR3 reads CASTRRANYGYTF. The CDR3 nucleotides read TGCGCCAGCACCCGCCGAGCTAACTATGGCTACACCTTC.